The T cell receptor (beta chain) under discussion was sequenced for a study of cytomegalovirus exposure and HLA in healthy donors. As for the study in general: The 110 or so validation repertoires used the same platform as the 666 first-cohort repertoires, a later analysis reported.

Produced via immunoSEQ multiplex PCR; TCRdb's table is partial and in-frame only. The sample has 150,000 to 200,000 clones; roughly 82% are singletons. A note on this clone: Its antigen is not identified.

Study findings and constraints: Overall, approximately 150 TCR beta chains were annotated as cytomegalovirus-associated. The classifier reportedly diagnosed cytomegalovirus status with high specificity and sensitivity.

With 4 bases clipped from V and 5 bases from J, the junction kept 8 bases outside the gene matches. Germline CDR1 and CDR2: MNHEY and SVGAGI. The CDR3 spans 14 residues. The chain is built from TRBV6-5 and TRBJ2-7; TRBD1 matches 7 bases. The sequence was collected from a woman aged 18-29 years in good health and CMV-seronegative. The sequenced sample was PBMCs. The CDR3 sequence: CASSSPSGGNEQYF. As DNA, the CDR3 is TGTGCCAGCAGTTCCCCCTCAGGGGGTAACGAGCAGTACTTC.